Listed below are T cell receptor beta chains from one sample, sequenced in a study of blood T cells in healthy people across ages. TCRdb used MiXCR to reprocess the 5' RACE reads, holding one entry per CDR3 protein. Of under 2 million distinct CDR3 sequences listed, about 31% were seen once; the top ten hold roughly 10%. The sample consisted of blood. Receptor source: a woman in her thirties in good health. Both conserved end residues are part of each CDR3. The order of the fields is J gene, V gene, clone size, D gene, CDR3 protein, CDR3 DNA. A D gene is named only where the DNA matches it firmly. Clone size is not always given. Where it is, it says once, few, many or a class for expanded clones.

J gene: TRBJ1-1
V gene: TRBV12-3/TRBV12-4
clone size: few
D gene: -
CDR3 protein: CASSTGTTGTEAFF
CDR3 DNA: TGTGCCAGCAGTACCGGGACCACGGGGACTGAAGCTTTCTTT

J gene: TRBJ2-1
V gene: TRBV9
clone size: -
D gene: TRBD2
CDR3 protein: CASSVATSGRGLGYNEQFF
CDR3 DNA: TGTGCCAGCAGCGTAGCAACTAGCGGGAGGGGATTGGGCTACAATGAGCAGTTCTTC

J gene: TRBJ2-5
V gene: TRBV5-6
clone size: -
D gene: -
CDR3 protein: CASSVNWDTKETQYF
CDR3 DNA: TGTGCCAGCAGCGTGAATTGGGACACAAAAGAGACCCAGTACTTC

J gene: TRBJ1-5
V gene: TRBV20-1
clone size: -
D gene: -
CDR3 protein: CSARKGVKQPQHF
CDR3 DNA: TGCAGTGCACGTAAGGGGGTCAAACAGCCCCAGCATTTT

J gene: TRBJ2-2
V gene: TRBV6-6
clone size: -
D gene: -
CDR3 protein: CASSYILGGELFF
CDR3 DNA: TGTGCCAGCAGTTACATCTTGGGCGGGGAGCTGTTTTTT

J gene: TRBJ1-2
V gene: TRBV25-1
clone size: -
D gene: -
CDR3 protein: CASSELGRDYGYTF
CDR3 DNA: TGTGCCAGCAGTGAACTCGGCAGGGACTATGGCTACACCTTC

J gene: TRBJ2-7
V gene: TRBV6-6
clone size: many
D gene: -
CDR3 protein: CASSYYKFTGMSYEQYF
CDR3 DNA: TGTGCCAGCAGTTACTACAAATTTACAGGGATGTCCTACGAGCAGTACTTC

J gene: TRBJ1-6
V gene: TRBV27
clone size: once
D gene: -
CDR3 protein: CASTQGTFGSPLHF
CDR3 DNA: TGTGCCAGCACCCAAGGGACTTTTGGTTCACCCCTCCACTTT

J gene: TRBJ1-2
V gene: TRBV20-1
clone size: -
D gene: -
CDR3 protein: CSARDAGFGYGYTF
CDR3 DNA: TGCAGTGCTAGAGATGCGGGGTTCGGCTATGGCTACACCTTC

J gene: TRBJ1-2
V gene: TRBV30
clone size: few
D gene: -
CDR3 protein: CAWSGRGYTF
CDR3 DNA: TGTGCCTGGAGCGGCCGCGGCTACACCTTC

J gene: TRBJ2-5
V gene: TRBV2
clone size: -
D gene: TRBD2
CDR3 protein: CASSVGTAGGRQETQYF
CDR3 DNA: TGTGCCAGCAGTGTCGGCACGGCGGGAGGAAGGCAAGAGACCCAGTACTTC

J gene: TRBJ2-7
V gene: TRBV6-2/TRBV6-3
clone size: few
D gene: TRBD1
CDR3 protein: CASSPGGGYYEQYF
CDR3 DNA: TGTGCCAGCAGCCCAGGGGGCGGCTACTACGAGCAGTACTTC

J gene: TRBJ2-7
V gene: TRBV30
clone size: -
D gene: -
CDR3 protein: CAWSRGRSYGYEQYF
CDR3 DNA: TGTGCCTGGAGTAGGGGAAGAAGTTACGGCTACGAGCAGTACTTC

J gene: TRBJ1-1
V gene: TRBV20-1
clone size: -
D gene: -
CDR3 protein: CSARRGGRIRDTEAFF
CDR3 DNA: TGCAGTGCTAGACGTGGCGGAAGGATTAGGGACACTGAAGCTTTCTTT

J gene: TRBJ1-2
V gene: TRBV5-1
clone size: few
D gene: TRBD1
CDR3 protein: CASSFGQGNGYTF
CDR3 DNA: TGCGCCAGCAGCTTCGGACAGGGGAACGGCTACACCTTC

J gene: TRBJ2-1
V gene: TRBV20-1
clone size: -
D gene: TRBD1
CDR3 protein: CSATGQGRFF
CDR3 DNA: TGCAGTGCAACGGGACAGGGGAGGTTCTTC

J gene: TRBJ1-1
V gene: TRBV5-1
clone size: -
D gene: -
CDR3 protein: CASSLPGPSSEAFF
CDR3 DNA: TGCGCCAGCAGCTTGCCAGGGCCATCCTCTGAAGCTTTCTTT

J gene: TRBJ1-2
V gene: TRBV18
clone size: -
D gene: -
CDR3 protein: CASSMWSGTDGYTF
CDR3 DNA: TGTGCCAGCTCAATGTGGTCGGGGACTGATGGCTACACCTTC

J gene: TRBJ2-7
V gene: TRBV9
clone size: -
D gene: TRBD1
CDR3 protein: CANSVFPETGDEQYF
CDR3 DNA: TGTGCCAACAGCGTCTTCCCTGAGACAGGGGACGAGCAGTACTTC

J gene: TRBJ1-1
V gene: TRBV29-1
clone size: many
D gene: -
CDR3 protein: CSVDGTEAFF
CDR3 DNA: TGCAGCGTTGACGGTACTGAAGCTTTCTTT

J gene: TRBJ2-3
V gene: TRBV7-6
clone size: -
D gene: -
CDR3 protein: CASSPSGQRRTDTQYF
CDR3 DNA: TGTGCCAGCAGCCCTTCAGGCCAGCGACGCACAGATACGCAGTATTTT

J gene: TRBJ2-7
V gene: TRBV6-1
clone size: -
D gene: TRBD2
CDR3 protein: CASKEGLAAWGKYF
CDR3 DNA: TGTGCCAGCAAAGAGGGACTAGCGGCTTGGGGAAAGTACTTC

J gene: TRBJ1-5
V gene: TRBV27
clone size: -
D gene: -
CDR3 protein: CASSLYSTYQPQHF
CDR3 DNA: TGTGCCAGCAGTTTATACAGCACATATCAGCCCCAGCATTTT

J gene: TRBJ2-5
V gene: TRBV20-1
clone size: -
D gene: TRBD2
CDR3 protein: CSARDVAGAGETQYF
CDR3 DNA: TGCAGTGCTAGAGATGTAGCGGGGGCCGGGGAGACCCAGTACTTC

J gene: TRBJ2-1
V gene: TRBV5-6
clone size: few
D gene: TRBD2
CDR3 protein: CASSLVGTSGSHGEQFF
CDR3 DNA: TGTGCCAGCAGCTTGGTAGGGACTAGCGGGAGTCACGGGGAGCAGTTCTTC

J gene: TRBJ2-1
V gene: TRBV2
clone size: once
D gene: -
CDR3 protein: CASSEGLAPYNEQFF
CDR3 DNA: TGTGCCAGCAGTGAAGGCCTAGCCCCCTACAATGAGCAGTTCTTC